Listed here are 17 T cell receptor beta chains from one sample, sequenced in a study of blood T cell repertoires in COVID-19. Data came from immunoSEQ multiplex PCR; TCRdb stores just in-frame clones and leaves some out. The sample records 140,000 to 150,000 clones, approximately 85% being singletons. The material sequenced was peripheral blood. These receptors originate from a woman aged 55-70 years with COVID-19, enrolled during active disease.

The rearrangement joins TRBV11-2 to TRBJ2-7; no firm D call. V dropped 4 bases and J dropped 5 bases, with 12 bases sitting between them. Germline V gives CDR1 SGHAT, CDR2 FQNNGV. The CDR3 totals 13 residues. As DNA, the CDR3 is TGTGCCAGCAGCTACTCCCTTCCCAACGAGCAGTACTTC. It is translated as CASSYSLPNEQYF.

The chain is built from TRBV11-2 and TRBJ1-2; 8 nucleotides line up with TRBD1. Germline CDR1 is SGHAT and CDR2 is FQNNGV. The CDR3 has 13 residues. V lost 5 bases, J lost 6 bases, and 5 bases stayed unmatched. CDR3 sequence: CASSPRGRDGYTF. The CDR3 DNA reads TGTGCCAGCAGCCCCAGGGGGCGAGATGGCTACACCTTC.

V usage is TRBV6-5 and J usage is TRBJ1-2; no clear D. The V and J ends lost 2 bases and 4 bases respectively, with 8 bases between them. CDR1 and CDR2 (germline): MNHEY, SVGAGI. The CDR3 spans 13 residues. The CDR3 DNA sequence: TGTGCCAGCAGTTACGAGCGAAGCTATGGCTACACCTTC. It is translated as CASSYERSYGYTF.

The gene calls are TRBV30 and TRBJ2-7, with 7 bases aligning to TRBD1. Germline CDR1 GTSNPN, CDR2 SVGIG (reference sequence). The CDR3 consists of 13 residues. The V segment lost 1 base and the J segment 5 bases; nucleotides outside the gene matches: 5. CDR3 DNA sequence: TGTGCCTGGAGTGCGAAACAGGGGAACGAGCAGTACTTC. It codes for CAWSAKQGNEQYF.

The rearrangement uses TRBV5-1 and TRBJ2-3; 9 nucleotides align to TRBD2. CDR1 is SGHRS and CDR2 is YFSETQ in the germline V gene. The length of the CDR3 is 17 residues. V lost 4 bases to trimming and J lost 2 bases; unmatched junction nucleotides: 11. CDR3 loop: CASSRITSGGFTDTQYF. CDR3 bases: TGCGCCAGCAGCCGGATCACAAGCGGGGGGTTCACAGATACGCAGTATTTT.

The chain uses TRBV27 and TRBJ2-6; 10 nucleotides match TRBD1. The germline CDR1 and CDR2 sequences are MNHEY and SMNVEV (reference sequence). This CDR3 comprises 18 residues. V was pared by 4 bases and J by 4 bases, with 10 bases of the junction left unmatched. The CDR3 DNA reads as TGTGCCAGCAGTTCCCGCGGGACAGGGGTCTCCGGGGCCAACGTCCTGACTTTC. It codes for CASSSRGTGVSGANVLTF.

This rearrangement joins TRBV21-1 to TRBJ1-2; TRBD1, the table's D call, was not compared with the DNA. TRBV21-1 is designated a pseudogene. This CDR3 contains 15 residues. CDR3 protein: CASSKGRGRRYGYTF. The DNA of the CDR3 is TGTGCCAGCAGCAAGGGCAGGGGACGCCGCTATGGCTACACCTTC.

The CDR3 reads CAISYTDTQYF. CDR3 bases: TGTGCCATCAGCTACACAGATACGCAGTATTTT. The chain couples TRBV10-3 to TRBJ2-3; D gene uncertain. CDR1 and CDR2 (germline): ENHRY, SYGVKD. Trimming shortened V by 6 bases and J by 2 bases, and 3 bases separated the two germline ends. This CDR3 has 11 residues.

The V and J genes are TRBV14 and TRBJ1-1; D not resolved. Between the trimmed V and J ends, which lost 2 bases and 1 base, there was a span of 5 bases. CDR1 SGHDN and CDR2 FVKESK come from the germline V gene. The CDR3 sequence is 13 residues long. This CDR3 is CASSQQQNTEAFF. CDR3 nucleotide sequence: TGTGCCAGCAGCCAACAACAGAACACTGAAGCTTTCTTT.

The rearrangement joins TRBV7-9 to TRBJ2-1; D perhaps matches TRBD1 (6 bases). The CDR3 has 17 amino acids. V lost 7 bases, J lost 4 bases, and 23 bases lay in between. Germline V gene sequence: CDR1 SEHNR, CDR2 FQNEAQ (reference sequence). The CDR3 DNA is TGTGCCAGCAACCAAGAAGGGGGATTACCCCCTTACAATGAGCAGTTCTTC. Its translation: CASNQEGGLPPYNEQFF.

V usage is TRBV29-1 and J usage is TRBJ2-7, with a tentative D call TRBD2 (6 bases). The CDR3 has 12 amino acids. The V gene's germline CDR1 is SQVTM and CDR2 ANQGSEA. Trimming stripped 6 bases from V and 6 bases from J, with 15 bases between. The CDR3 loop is CSVRDWLSEQYF. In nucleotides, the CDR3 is TGCAGCGTGAGGGACTGGCTCAGCGAGCAGTACTTC.

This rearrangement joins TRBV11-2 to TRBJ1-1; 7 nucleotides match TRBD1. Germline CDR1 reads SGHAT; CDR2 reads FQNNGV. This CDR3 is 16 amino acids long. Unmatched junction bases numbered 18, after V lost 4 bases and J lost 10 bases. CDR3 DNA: TGTGCCAGCAGCTCTCGGGATGTACAGGGGAGTGGGGTAGCTTTCTTT. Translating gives CASSSRDVQGSGVAFF. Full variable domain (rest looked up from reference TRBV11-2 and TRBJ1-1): EAGVAQSPRYKIIEKRQSVAFWCNPISGHATLYWYQQILGQGPKLLIQFQNNGVVDDSQLPKDRFSAERLKGVDSTLKIQPAKLEDSAVYLCASSSRDVQGSGVAFFGQGTRLTVV.

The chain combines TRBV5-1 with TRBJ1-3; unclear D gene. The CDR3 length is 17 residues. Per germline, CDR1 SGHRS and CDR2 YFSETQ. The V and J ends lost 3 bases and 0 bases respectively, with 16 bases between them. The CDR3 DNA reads TGCGCCAGCAGCTCCGAGGGAGCAGCTATCTCTGGAAACACCATATATTTT. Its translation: CASSSEGAAISGNTIYF.

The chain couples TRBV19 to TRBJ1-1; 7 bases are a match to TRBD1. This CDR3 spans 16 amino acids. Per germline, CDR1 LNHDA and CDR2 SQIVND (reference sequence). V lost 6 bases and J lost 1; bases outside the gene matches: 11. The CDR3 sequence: CASRQGADRANTEAFF. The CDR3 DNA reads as TGTGCCAGTAGACAGGGTGCCGACAGGGCGAACACTGAAGCTTTCTTT.

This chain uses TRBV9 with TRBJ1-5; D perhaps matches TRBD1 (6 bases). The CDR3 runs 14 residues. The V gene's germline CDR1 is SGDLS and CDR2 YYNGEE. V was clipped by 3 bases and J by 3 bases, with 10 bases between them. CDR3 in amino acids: CASSGGQLNQPQHF. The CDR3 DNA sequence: TGTGCCAGCAGCGGCGGACAGCTCAATCAGCCCCAGCATTTT.

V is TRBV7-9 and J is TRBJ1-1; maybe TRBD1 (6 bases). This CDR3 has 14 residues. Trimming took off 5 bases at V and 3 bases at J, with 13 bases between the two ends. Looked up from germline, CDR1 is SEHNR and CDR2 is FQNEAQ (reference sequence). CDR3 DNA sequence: TGTGCCAGCAGCCTAACAGGGTCACACACTGAAGCTTTCTTT. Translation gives CASSLTGSHTEAFF.

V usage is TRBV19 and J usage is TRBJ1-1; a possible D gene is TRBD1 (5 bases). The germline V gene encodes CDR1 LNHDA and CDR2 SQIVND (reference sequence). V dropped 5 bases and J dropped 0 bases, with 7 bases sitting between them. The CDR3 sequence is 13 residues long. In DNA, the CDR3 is TGTGCCAGTAGTGTCAGGGTGAACACTGAAGCTTTCTTT. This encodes CASSVRVNTEAFF.